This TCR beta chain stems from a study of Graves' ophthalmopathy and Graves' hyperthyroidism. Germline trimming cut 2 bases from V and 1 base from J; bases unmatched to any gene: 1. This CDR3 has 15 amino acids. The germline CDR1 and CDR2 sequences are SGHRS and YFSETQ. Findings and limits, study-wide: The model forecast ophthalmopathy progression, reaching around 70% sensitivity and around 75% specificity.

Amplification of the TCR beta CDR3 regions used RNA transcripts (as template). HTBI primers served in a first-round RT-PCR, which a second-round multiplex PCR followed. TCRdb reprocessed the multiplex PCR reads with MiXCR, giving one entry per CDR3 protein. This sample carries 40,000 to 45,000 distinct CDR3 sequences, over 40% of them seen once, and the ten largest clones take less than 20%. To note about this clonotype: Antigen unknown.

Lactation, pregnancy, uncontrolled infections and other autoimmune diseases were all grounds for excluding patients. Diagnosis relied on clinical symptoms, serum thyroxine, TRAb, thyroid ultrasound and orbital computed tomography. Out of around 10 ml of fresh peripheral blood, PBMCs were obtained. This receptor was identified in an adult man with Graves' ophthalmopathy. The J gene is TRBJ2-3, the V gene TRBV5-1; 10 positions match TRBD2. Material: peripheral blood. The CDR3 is CASSLGTSGTDTQYF. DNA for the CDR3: TGCGCCAGCAGCTTAGGGACTAGCGGCACAGATACGCAGTATTTT.